Below are 26 T cell receptor beta chains sequenced from a single sample in a study of blood T cell repertoires in COVID-19. Clones were sequenced by immunoSEQ multiplex PCR, and TCRdb holds only the in-frame ones, with some missing. This sample has a few hundred thousand clones, with approximately 84% found just once. The source material was peripheral blood. The source is a person between 65 and 79 years old with COVID-19, enrolled during active disease.

The rearrangement uses TRBV4-3 and TRBJ2-3; 7 bases are shared with TRBD1. Germline trimming cut 2 bases from V and 2 bases from J; bases unmatched to any gene: 16. CDR3 length equals 19 residues. The germline gives CDR1 LGHNA, CDR2 YSLEER. The CDR3 sequence: CASSQNIDTGARATDTQYF. The CDR3 bases are TGCGCCAGCAGCCAAAACATAGACACAGGGGCGCGGGCCACAGATACGCAGTATTTT.

This CDR3 reads CASRYRGSHSSYNSPLHF. As DNA, the CDR3 is TGTGCCAGCAGATATAGGGGCAGCCACAGCTCCTATAATTCACCCCTCCACTTT. The chain is built from TRBV6-7 and TRBJ1-6; D possibly corresponds to TRBD1 (5 bases). TRBV6-7 is an open reading frame, and its role is uncertain. V was cut by 6 bases and J by 0 bases, with 18 bases left in between. CDR3 length equals 18 residues.

The chain recombines TRBV2 with TRBJ2-1; 9 bases agree with TRBD2. The V gene end was trimmed by 6 bases and the J gene end by 7 bases; junction bases not matched to a gene: 7. The CDR3 contains 14 residues. Germline V gene lookup returns CDR1 SNHLY and CDR2 FYNNEI. This chain's CDR3 is CASSSGLAMNEQFF. The CDR3 coding sequence is TGTGCCAGCAGCTCGGGACTAGCCATGAATGAGCAGTTCTTC.

This chain joins TRBV7-2 and TRBJ2-1; 12 positions match TRBD2. The CDR3 extends over 15 amino acids. V was pared by 5 bases and J by 4 bases, with 3 bases of the junction left unmatched. CDR1 is SGHTA and CDR2 is FQGNSA in the germline V gene. The CDR3 bases are TGTGCCAGCAGCAGGACTAGCGGGGTTTACAATGAGCAGTTCTTC. Protein sequence: CASSRTSGVYNEQFF.

This rearrangement joins TRBV7-8 to TRBJ2-7; 13 nucleotides agree with TRBD2. J was trimmed by 7 bases and V by 6 bases; bases with no gene match: 6. The germline V gene encodes CDR1 SGHVS and CDR2 FQNEAQ. This CDR3 spans 14 amino acids. The CDR3 DNA follows: TGTGCCAGCAGGCAAACGGGACTAGCGGGAGAGCAGTACTTC. Its translation: CASRQTGLAGEQYF.

The rearrangement uses TRBV3-1 (or the pseudogene TRBV3-2) and TRBJ1-1; 7 bases are a match to TRBD1. Germline loops: CDR1 LGHDT, CDR2 YNNKEL (reference sequence). The CDR3 totals 16 residues. The V and J ends lost 0 bases and 5 bases, in that order; junction bases with no gene match: 9. The DNA for the CDR3 is TGTGCCAGCAGCCAAGAACACAGGGGTGCAGGAACTGAAGCTTTCTTT. Translated: CASSQEHRGAGTEAFF.

The gene calls are TRBV9 and TRBJ2-3, with 7 bases that match TRBD2. Trimming took 4 bases from V and 2 from J; bases not matched to a gene: 7. Germline V CDR1 and CDR2: SGDLS, YYNGEE. The CDR3 has 15 amino acids. The CDR3 is CASSTGTTNTDTQYF. The CDR3 DNA follows: TGTGCCAGCAGCACCGGGACTACCAACACAGATACGCAGTATTTT.

This chain connects TRBV7-2 to TRBJ1-5; 7 bases align to TRBD1. The CDR3 totals 14 residues. CDR1 and CDR2 (germline): SGHTA, FQGNSA. V trimming: 4 bases; J trimming: 2 bases; junction bases outside the gene matches: 2. CDR3 coding DNA: TGTGCCAGCAGCTCGACAGGGCGCAATCAGCCCCAGCATTTT. Its protein product is CASSSTGRNQPQHF.

This clone has only one observation. The chain employs TRBV28 and TRBJ1-4, with a weak D call TRBD1 (5 bases). V lost 6 bases and J 3 bases, leaving 11 bases between the germline ends. Germline-derived CDR1 and CDR2 are MDHEN and SYDVKM. There are 14 residues in the CDR3. CDR3: CASRLSGSNEKLFF. The CDR3 nucleotides read TGTGCCAGCAGACTATCAGGGTCTAATGAAAAACTGTTTTTT.

In the case of this clone: The same CDR3 can be traced to other DNA sequences in this sample. The chain couples TRBV19 to TRBJ2-3; 8 bases align to TRBD2. Trimming at V came to 6 bases and at J to 0 bases, leaving 5 bases not matched to a gene. The CDR3 has 15 residues. The germline CDR1 and CDR2 sequences are LNHDA and SQIVND (reference sequence). CDR3 bases: TGTGCCAGTAGCCGCCTAGCGGGTAGCACAGATACGCAGTATTTT. It is translated as CASSRLAGSTDTQYF.

The chain couples TRBV18 to TRBJ1-2; no reliable D call. Germline V lookup: CDR1 KGHSH, CDR2 LQKENI. V lost 0 bases to trimming and J lost 9 bases, with 14 bases between them. The CDR3 has 14 amino acids. The CDR3 spells CASSPPVGSLSYTF. CDR3 bases: TGTGCCAGCTCACCACCCGTAGGGAGTCTAAGCTACACCTTC.

The rearrangement uses TRBV7-9 and TRBJ2-3, with TRBD1 identical over 8 bases. With V trimmed by 3 bases and J by 8 bases, 4 bases remained unmatched. Germline V gene sequence: CDR1 SEHNR, CDR2 FQNEAQ (reference sequence). The CDR3 runs to 13 residues. CDR3 coding DNA: TGTGCCAGCAGCTTTTCAGGGGGCGGTACGCAGTATTTT. It yields the protein CASSFSGGGTQYF.

The CDR3, as DNA: TGCGCCAGCAGCCCGACAGCCGCCAAAAACATTCAGTACTTC. As protein: CASSPTAAKNIQYF. V and J are TRBV4-3 and TRBJ2-4, with D maybe TRBD1 (5 bases). The germline V and J ends were trimmed by 4 bases and 1 base, with 8 bases remaining between them. Germline V gene lookup returns CDR1 LGHNA and CDR2 YSLEER. The CDR3 runs 14 residues.

The genes are TRBV6-5 and TRBJ1-1; 7 nucleotides agree with TRBD1. The CDR3 spans 13 residues. Looked up from germline, CDR1 is MNHEY and CDR2 is SVGAGI. V shed 8 bases, J shed 1 base, and the junction held 4 bases outside the gene matches. The CDR3 loop reads CASGNRGNTEAFF. In nucleotides, the CDR3 is TGTGCCAGCGGGAACAGGGGGAACACTGAAGCTTTCTTT.

The CDR3 bases are TGTGCCAGCAGTTTAGACTCGGGTGAAGCTTTCTTT. Its protein is CASSLDSGEAFF. The chain uses TRBV12-3 or TRBV12-4 and TRBJ1-1, with no clear D. The V end was cut by 1 base, the J end by 7 bases, with 7 bases between. This CDR3 contains 12 residues.

V gene TRBV5-1 combines with J gene TRBJ2-5, with 10 positions matching TRBD2. This CDR3 is 17 amino acids long. CDR1 is SGHRS and CDR2 is YFSETQ in the germline V gene. J gave up 4 bases and V 0 bases, and 9 bases lay outside the gene matches. DNA for the CDR3: TGCGCCAGCAGCTTGGGCAGCGGGGGGGCCGGGCGAGAGACCCAGTACTTC. This sequence encodes CASSLGSGGAGRETQYF.

The chain combines TRBV6-5 with TRBJ2-7; 7 bases match TRBD1. The germline V gene has CDR1 MNHEY and CDR2 SVGAGI. This CDR3 has 15 residues. V dropped 6 bases and J dropped 2; count of bases not matched to a gene: 10. The CDR3 DNA is TGTGCCAGCAGCGCACAGGGGTCGGGGACCTACGAGCAGTACTTC. Its protein is CASSAQGSGTYEQYF.

The chain employs TRBV5-4 and TRBJ2-3; 8 bases are shared with TRBD2. Germline V gene lookup returns CDR1 SGHNT and CDR2 YYREEE (reference sequence). The CDR3 length is 15 residues. V dropped 3 bases and J dropped 6; count of bases not matched to a gene: 9. The CDR3 DNA sequence: TGTGCCAGCAGCTCGATAGCGGGGCGAGAGGATACGCAGTATTTT. Its translation: CASSSIAGREDTQYF.

The chain carries TRBV28 and TRBJ2-7; TRBD1 matches 10 bases. The CDR3 contains 14 residues. V lost 5 bases and J lost 3; bases outside the gene matches: 4. Germline-derived CDR1 and CDR2 are MDHEN and SYDVKM. Here the CDR3 DNA reads TGTGCCAGCAGTAACCGGGACAGGGGCTACGAGCAGTACTTC. Protein: CASSNRDRGYEQYF.

The J gene is TRBJ1-1, the V gene TRBV3-1 (or the pseudogene TRBV3-2); 7 nucleotides align to TRBD1. The CDR3 is 14 amino acids. Trimming took 3 bases from V and 4 from J; bases not matched to a gene: 5. CDR1 is LGHDT, CDR2 YNNKEL, per germline (reference sequence). DNA of the CDR3: TGTGCCAGCAGCCATACAGGGGAGACCACTGAAGCTTTCTTT. It is translated as CASSHTGETTEAFF.

At least ten counts were recorded for this clone. This chain uses TRBV2 with TRBJ2-7; TRBD2 aligns across 7 bases. The CDR3 sequence is 13 residues long. With 10 bases clipped from V and 4 bases from J, the junction kept 10 bases outside the gene matches. CDR1 is SNHLY, CDR2 FYNNEI, per germline. In DNA form, the CDR3 reads TGTGCCACCAGACCGGGACTAAGATACGAGCAGTACTTC. It encodes CATRPGLRYEQYF.

This rearrangement joins TRBV6-5 to TRBJ2-7; TRBD2 aligns across 7 bases. With V trimmed by 6 bases and J by 3 bases, 8 bases remained unmatched. Germline V gene sequence: CDR1 MNHEY, CDR2 SVGAGI. CDR3 length: 14 residues. The CDR3: CASREGLTFYEQYF. CDR3 nucleotides: TGTGCCAGCAGGGAGGGACTAACCTTCTACGAGCAGTACTTC.

The rearrangement links TRBV2 to TRBJ2-1, with 7 bases matching TRBD1. Trimming took 7 bases from V and 4 from J; bases not matched to a gene: 7. The CDR3 has 14 amino acids. Germline assignment: CDR1 SNHLY and CDR2 FYNNEI. CDR3 sequence reads: CASTGQEYYNEQFF. CDR3 bases: TGTGCCAGCACTGGACAGGAGTATTACAATGAGCAGTTCTTC.

This chain links TRBV5-1 with TRBJ2-7; D is undetermined. The CDR3 contains 16 residues. Per germline, CDR1 SGHRS and CDR2 YFSETQ. V was trimmed by 1 base and J by 6 bases, leaving 20 bases between them. This chain's CDR3 is CASSLISPTAGIEQYF. The CDR3 DNA reads TGCGCCAGCAGCTTGATTTCTCCAACCGCAGGTATCGAGCAGTACTTC.

V gene TRBV10-3 combines with J gene TRBJ1-5, with 10 bases that match TRBD1. The J segment lost 5 bases and the V segment lost 2 bases, leaving 3 bases of the junction unmatched. Germline V gene data show CDR1 as ENHRY and CDR2 as SYGVKD. The CDR3 sequence is 15 residues long. CDR3 region: CAISETGQGDQPQHF. The CDR3 nucleotides read TGTGCCATCAGTGAGACAGGACAGGGGGATCAGCCCCAGCATTTT.

Only a few counts were recorded for this clone. The V and J genes are TRBV18 and TRBJ2-7; 7 positions match TRBD1. V was pared by 3 bases and J by 2 bases, with 4 bases of the junction left unmatched. Looked up from germline, CDR1 is KGHSH and CDR2 is LQKENI. The CDR3 has 14 residues. The CDR3 region is CASSPRQGAYEQYF. The CDR3 DNA reads as TGTGCCAGCTCACCTAGACAGGGTGCCTACGAGCAGTACTTC. The variable domain in full, with the rest retrieved from reference TRBV18 and TRBJ2-7, is NAGVMQNPRHLVRRRGQEARLRCSPMKGHSHVYWYRQLPEEGLKFMVYLQKENIIDESGMPKERFSAEFPKEGPSILRIQQVVRGDSAAYFCASSPRQGAYEQYFGPGTRLTVT.